The 22 T cell receptor beta chains presented below share a single source sample, sequenced in a study of T cells after yellow fever vaccination. TCRdb processed the 5' RACE reads anew with MiXCR; each CDR3 protein has one entry. Altogether approximately 510,000 distinct CDR3 sequences are present, less than 25% being singletons, with the ten largest covering roughly a sixth. Sequencing used PBMCs, obtained 21 days after the first yellow fever vaccination. The receptors come from a man aged 18 to 30 who received the YFV17D yellow fever vaccine.

This clonotype was counted between two and nine times. J is TRBJ2-7 and V is TRBV6-1; perhaps TRBD2 as D (5 bases). Germline CDR1 MNHNS, CDR2 SASEGT. This CDR3 has 14 amino acids. V dropped 2 bases and J dropped 4 bases, with 12 bases sitting between them. This CDR3 is CASSEPRRLYEQYV. The DNA for the CDR3 is TGTGCCAGCAGTGAACCCCGAAGACTATACGAGCAGTACGTC.

The chain couples TRBV5-4 to TRBJ1-2, with D maybe TRBD1 (5 bases). Between the trimmed V and J ends, which lost 0 bases and 5 bases, there was a span of 14 bases. The CDR3 loop spans 15 amino acids. Looked up from germline, CDR1 is SGHNT and CDR2 is YYREEE (reference sequence). In DNA, the CDR3 is TGTGCCAGCAGCTTGGATCAGGGCGATCGGTATGGCTACACCTTC. Amino acid sequence: CASSLDQGDRYGYTF. The full variable domain, with the rest looked up from reference TRBV5-4 and TRBJ1-2, is ETGVTQSPTHLIKTRGQQVTLRCSSQSGHNTVSWYQQALGQGPQFIFQYYREEENGRGNFPPRFSGLQFPNYSSELNVNALELDDSALYLCASSLDQGDRYGYTFGSGTRLTVV.

This sequence joins TRBV20-1 and TRBJ1-5, with D maybe TRBD1 (5 bases). This CDR3 has 15 residues. Trimming took 3 bases from V and 1 from J, leaving 13 bases between them. Germline V lookup: CDR1 DFQATT, CDR2 SNEGSKA (reference sequence). For the CDR3, the DNA is TGCAGTGCTAGTACCGGGGCACTAAGCAATCAGCCCCAGCATTTT. The encoded protein is CSASTGALSNQPQHF.

This clonotype was seen more than once but under ten times. V is TRBV13 and J is TRBJ2-7; either TRBD1 or TRBD2 may fit D (5 bases each). V lost 5 bases and J 1 base, leaving 12 bases between the germline ends. The CDR3 runs 14 residues. Germline CDR1 and CDR2: PRHDT and FYEKMQ (reference sequence). The CDR3 loop reads CASSPGRQSYEQYV. CDR3 DNA sequence: TGTGCCAGCAGCCCGGGACGCCAGTCCTACGAGCAGTACGTC.

This clonotype has just a few counts. The V call is TRBV16, the J call TRBJ2-1; 7 bases are a match to TRBD1. CDR1 and CDR2 from the germline V gene are KGHSY and FQNENV. The CDR3 contains 16 residues. The junction had 8 bases not matched to a gene; V was cut back by 2 bases and J by 4 bases. CDR3 nucleotides: TGTGCCAGCAGCCAAGTTATCGGGACAGCATACAATGAGCAGTTCTTC. Protein: CASSQVIGTAYNEQFF.

The chain links TRBV5-6 to TRBJ2-7; tentatively, D is TRBD2 (5 bases). Germline-derived CDR1 and CDR2 are SGHDT and YYEEEE. Trimming took 4 bases from V and 2 from J, leaving 13 bases between them. CDR3 size: 14 residues. The CDR3 loop reads CASSEPGKPYEQYF. Here the CDR3 DNA reads TGTGCCAGCAGCGAGCCCGGGAAACCCTACGAGCAGTACTTC.

This clonotype has just a few counts. For the CDR3, the DNA is TGCGCCAGCAGCCAAGATCGCGGGGGGCAGTACGTC. It codes for CASSQDRGGQYV. This chain links TRBV4-3 with TRBJ2-7; 7 nucleotides align to TRBD2. Germline V lookup: CDR1 LGHNA, CDR2 YSLEER. V shed 0 bases, J shed 9 bases, and the junction held 2 bases outside the gene matches. The CDR3 is made up of 12 amino acids.

This clonotype was seen more than once but under ten times. The rearrangement uses TRBV23-1 and TRBJ1-1; TRBD1 might be the D (5 bases). TRBV23-1 carries the ORF label, with uncertain function. CDR3 length equals 16 residues. Deletions cut 0 bases from V and 3 bases from J, with 14 bases between. The CDR3 is CASSQSEGLMDTEAFF. The CDR3 DNA reads TGCGCCAGCAGTCAATCGGAGGGACTGATGGACACTGAAGCTTTCTTT.

This clonotype came up once. The CDR3 coding sequence is TGCGCCAGCAGCCAAGGTAGCGGGGCCTACGAGCAGTACGTC. Protein sequence: CASSQGSGAYEQYV. The chain carries TRBV4-1 and TRBJ2-7; 8 nucleotides line up with TRBD2. Germline V gives CDR1 MGHRA, CDR2 YSYEKL. The V segment lost 1 base and the J segment 2 bases; nucleotides outside the gene matches: 1. The CDR3 has 14 amino acids.

The J gene is TRBJ2-1, the V gene TRBV20-1; TRBD2 agrees at 7 bases. The J segment lost 7 bases and the V segment lost 0 bases, leaving 6 bases of the junction unmatched. Germline V gene sequence: CDR1 DFQATT, CDR2 SNEGSKA (reference sequence). The CDR3 spans 14 residues. CDR3 in amino acids: CSARDWAGVNEQFF. Written as DNA, the CDR3 is TGCAGTGCTAGAGATTGGGCGGGGGTGAATGAGCAGTTCTTC.

This clonotype was detected only a few times. The V call is TRBV2, the J call TRBJ2-6, with D unresolved. The length of the CDR3 is 14 residues. Germline V gives CDR1 SNHLY, CDR2 FYNNEI. V was trimmed by 7 bases and J by 0 bases, leaving 7 bases between them. The CDR3 DNA follows: TGTGCCAGCACGGAGACCTCTGGGGCCAACGTCCTGACTTTC. Encoded protein: CASTETSGANVLTF.

This clonotype was seen a handful of times. The rearrangement joins TRBV5-4 to TRBJ2-5; D ambiguous. This CDR3 has 15 amino acids. CDR1 and CDR2 (germline): SGHNT, YYREEE (reference sequence). Trimming left V 0 bases short and J 4 bases short, with 13 bases between. This CDR3 is CASSLGSQSGETQYF. The CDR3 coding sequence is TGTGCCAGCAGCTTGGGTTCTCAGTCGGGAGAGACCCAGTACTTC.

This chain uses TRBV24-1 with TRBJ2-5; 10 bases match TRBD1. With V trimmed by 4 bases and J by 4 bases, 5 bases remained unmatched. CDR3 size: 15 residues. Germline V gene lookup returns CDR1 KGHDR and CDR2 SFDVKD. The CDR3 region is CATSEGTGARETQYF. As DNA, the CDR3 is TGTGCCACCAGTGAGGGGACAGGGGCCCGAGAGACCCAGTACTTC.

The CDR3 spells CAIKQGPDQPQHF. CDR3 nucleotide sequence: TGTGCCATTAAGCAGGGGCCCGATCAGCCCCAGCATTTT. The rearrangement uses TRBV10-3 and TRBJ1-5; maybe TRBD1 (6 bases). The CDR3 runs 13 residues. Germline values: CDR1 ENHRY, CDR2 SYGVKD. V lost 9 bases, J lost 5 bases, and 14 bases lay in between.

Only a few counts were recorded for this clonotype. This rearrangement joins TRBV27 to TRBJ1-2, with D possibly TRBD1 on 5 matching bases. The germline V and J ends were trimmed by 5 bases and 7 bases, with 14 bases remaining between them. There are 13 residues in the CDR3. The germline CDR1 and CDR2 sequences are MNHEY and SMNVEV (reference sequence). The CDR3 region has the DNA TGTGCCAGCAGTATTCCCGGGACGCTTGGCTACACCTTC. Its translation is CASSIPGTLGYTF.

The V and J genes are TRBV7-2 and TRBJ1-2; TRBD1 agrees at 9 bases. The trim removed 6 bases at V and 2 bases at J, leaving 10 bases unmatched. Germline CDR1 and CDR2: SGHTA and FQGNSA. The CDR3 sequence is 16 residues long. The CDR3 DNA reads TGTGCCAGCAGTTCCGGCGGGGACAGGGTGAACTATGGCTACACCTTC. Translating gives CASSSGGDRVNYGYTF.

The chain employs TRBV4-1 and TRBJ2-7; a weak D match, TRBD1 (5 bases). The CDR3 length is 13 residues. Trimming took off 5 bases at V and 1 base at J, with 9 bases between the two ends. Germline V CDR1 and CDR2: MGHRA, YSYEKL. CDR3 DNA: TGCGCCAGCAGCTACCGGACATCCTACGAGCAGTACGTC. Protein product: CASSYRTSYEQYV.

The table lists this clonotype with a few counts. The V call is TRBV7-2, the J call TRBJ1-2, with 7 bases lining up with TRBD1. Germline V gene sequence: CDR1 SGHTA, CDR2 FQGNSA. J gave up 7 bases and V 2 bases, and 13 bases lay outside the gene matches. The CDR3 totals 16 residues. The CDR3 region is CASSLMRLVAGGGYTF. CDR3 coding DNA: TGTGCCAGCAGCTTAATGCGCCTTGTGGCAGGGGGTGGCTACACCTTC.

This clonotype was seen only a few times. The chain is built from TRBV2 and TRBJ1-1; TRBD1 matches 7 bases. This CDR3 has 14 amino acids. V gave up 11 bases and J gave up 0 bases; unmatched junction bases: 9. CDR1 is SNHLY and CDR2 is FYNNEI in the germline V gene. This chain's CDR3 is CAYPRGQLNTEAFF. The CDR3 nucleotides are TGTGCCTACCCTAGGGGGCAGTTGAACACTGAAGCTTTCTTT.

Only one count was recorded for this clonotype. In DNA, the CDR3 is TGTGCCAGCAGCTTAGTGGACAGGGGGCAATGGACCGGGGAGCTGTTTTTT. Protein: CASSLVDRGQWTGELFF. This chain links TRBV7-2 with TRBJ2-2; 11 positions agree with TRBD1. CDR1 SGHTA and CDR2 FQGNSA come from the germline V gene. The V and J ends lost 1 base and 5 bases, in that order; junction bases with no gene match: 6. This CDR3 has 17 residues.

Ten or more counts support this clonotype. The rearrangement uses TRBV5-1 and TRBJ2-3; 11 bases fit TRBD2. The CDR3 spans 16 residues. Germline V gene sequence: CDR1 SGHRS, CDR2 YFSETQ. The V and J ends lost 4 bases and 2 bases, in that order; junction bases with no gene match: 6. The CDR3 here is CASSDNSGGVTDTQYF. The CDR3, as DNA: TGCGCCAGCAGCGACAATAGCGGGGGGGTCACAGATACGCAGTATTTT.

This clonotype showed up just a few times. The chain combines TRBV7-9 with TRBJ2-3, with 10 bases lining up with TRBD2. The CDR3 covers 17 residues. Germline values: CDR1 SEHNR, CDR2 FQNEAQ (reference sequence). The V and J ends lost 3 bases and 6 bases, in that order; junction bases with no gene match: 12. The chain's CDR3 is CASSFGPSGGSGDTQYF. The DNA of the CDR3 is TGTGCCAGCAGCTTTGGCCCTAGCGGGGGCAGTGGGGATACGCAGTATTTT.